The 25 T cell receptor beta chains below all came from one sample that was sequenced in a study of cytomegalovirus exposure and HLA in healthy donors. Primers for the PCR totalled 60 Vbeta and 13 Jbeta. The table came from immunoSEQ multiplex PCR; TCRdb's copy has only in-frame clones and leaves some out. Of over 200,000 clones in the sample, about three quarters were seen once. Sequenced: PBMCs. These receptors all stem from a woman between 55 and 75 years old in good health and CMV-seropositive.

This clone was recorded a few times. The genes are TRBV23-1 and TRBJ1-2; 9 positions match TRBD1. TRBV23-1 is flagged as an ORF with uncertain function. The CDR3 consists of 14 residues. The junction had 10 bases not matched to a gene; V was cut back by 8 bases and J by 6 bases. Written as DNA, the CDR3 is TGCGCCAGCGCTCCGGGACAGGGATCGGATGGCTACACCTTC. It codes for CASAPGQGSDGYTF.

V usage is TRBV7-3 and J usage is TRBJ2-2, with 11 nucleotides matching TRBD1. Germline trimming cut 5 bases from V and 7 bases from J; bases unmatched to any gene: 9. The CDR3 length is 16 residues. The germline gives CDR1 SGHTA, CDR2 FQGTGA. The CDR3 sequence is CASSPLGQGVSGELFF. In DNA, the CDR3 is TGTGCCAGCAGCCCACTGGGACAGGGGGTTAGCGGGGAGCTGTTTTTT.

The chain carries TRBV6-6 and TRBJ2-1; the match to TRBD2 covers 10 bases. Trimming took 6 bases from V and 8 from J; bases not matched to a gene: 1. The length of the CDR3 is 12 residues. Germline CDR1 reads MNHNY; CDR2 reads SVGAGI (reference sequence). This chain's CDR3 is CASSGTSDEQFF. DNA of the CDR3: TGTGCCAGCAGCGGGACTAGCGATGAGCAGTTCTTC.

J is TRBJ2-3 and V is TRBV11-2; D unresolved. Looked up from germline, CDR1 is SGHAT and CDR2 is FQNNGV. The CDR3 spans 15 residues. V lost 1 base to trimming and J lost 0 bases, with 8 bases between them. The CDR3 DNA reads TGTGCCAGCAGCTTAGGCCCCAGAAGCACAGATACGCAGTATTTT. Encoded protein: CASSLGPRSTDTQYF.

The chain recombines TRBV19 with TRBJ2-7; 8 nucleotides match TRBD1. The CDR3 is 14 amino acids. V shed 4 bases, J shed 0 bases, and the junction held 2 bases outside the gene matches. From germline, CDR1 is LNHDA and CDR2 SQIVND (reference sequence). CDR3 nucleotides: TGTGCCAGTAGTACTACAGGGGGCTCCTACGAGCAGTACTTC. Protein product: CASSTTGGSYEQYF.

A few counts support this clone. The CDR3 DNA follows: TGTGCCAGCAGCAAAGGGACTAGCGGGAGGGCCGCCTACAATGAGCAGTTCTTC. It encodes CASSKGTSGRAAYNEQFF. The chain recombines TRBV21-1 with TRBJ2-1; the table's D call, TRBD2, was not checked against the DNA. TRBV21-1 is a pseudogene. The CDR3 loop spans 18 amino acids.

The chain links TRBV19 to TRBJ1-1, with D possibly matching TRBD1 (6 bases). V lost 4 bases, J lost 0 bases, and 12 bases lay in between. The CDR3 runs 15 residues. Looked up from germline, CDR1 is LNHDA and CDR2 is SQIVND (reference sequence). The CDR3 coding sequence is TGTGCCAGTAGTACTCGGACAGTCATGAACACTGAAGCTTTCTTT. Its protein is CASSTRTVMNTEAFF.

This chain connects TRBV5-1 to TRBJ2-1; 11 bases are a match to TRBD2. CDR1 is SGHRS, CDR2 YFSETQ, per germline. V was pared by 2 bases and J by 8 bases, with 9 bases of the junction left unmatched. The length of the CDR3 is 16 residues. The DNA for the CDR3 is TGCGCCAGCAGCTTTAGCGGGAGGGCCAATTTCGATGAGCAGTTCTTC. This sequence encodes CASSFSGRANFDEQFF.

The rearrangement joins TRBV27 to TRBJ2-3; 7 bases match TRBD1. With 10 bases clipped from V and 4 bases from J, the junction kept 11 bases outside the gene matches. The CDR3 sequence is 14 residues long. CDR1 and CDR2 from the germline V gene are MNHEY and SMNVEV (reference sequence). CDR3 residues: CATSGTGDADTQYF. The CDR3 coding sequence is TGTGCCACCTCTGGAACAGGGGACGCAGATACGCAGTATTTT.

The chain carries TRBV9 and TRBJ2-1; 8 positions agree with TRBD2. The V segment lost 2 bases and the J segment 4 bases; nucleotides outside the gene matches: 5. The CDR3 has 15 residues. CDR1 and CDR2 (germline): SGDLS, YYNGEE. CDR3 in DNA: TGTGCCAGCAGCGTCCTTAGCGGGACGTACAATGAGCAGTTCTTC. Its protein product is CASSVLSGTYNEQFF.

Comments on this clone: This sample includes further DNA sequences coding for the same CDR3. V usage is TRBV7-8 and J usage is TRBJ2-7; D is perhaps TRBD1 (5 bases). This CDR3 comprises 13 residues. V dropped 7 bases and J dropped 2 bases, with 12 bases sitting between them. The germline gives CDR1 SGHVS, CDR2 FQNEAQ. CDR3 protein: CASKSGQAYEQYF. In DNA form, the CDR3 reads TGTGCCAGCAAGTCAGGGCAGGCCTACGAGCAGTACTTC.

This clone was counted only a few times. The chain has TRBV18 and TRBJ2-2; 12 bases match TRBD2. CDR1 KGHSH and CDR2 LQKENI come from the germline V gene. This CDR3 contains 15 residues. The V gene end was trimmed by 4 bases and the J gene end by 5 bases; junction bases not matched to a gene: 2. CDR3 coding DNA: TGTGCCAGCTCACGGACTAGCGGGAATACCGGGGAGCTGTTTTTT. Its protein is CASSRTSGNTGELFF.

The chain recombines TRBV5-1 with TRBJ1-2, with 7 bases fitting TRBD1. Losses at the gene ends were 4 bases for V and 0 bases for J; bases not matched to a gene: 6. Germline CDR1 reads SGHRS; CDR2 reads YFSETQ. The CDR3 runs to 15 residues. The CDR3 coding sequence is TGCGCCAGCAGCGAGGGACAGCCAGCTAACTATGGCTACACCTTC. This translates into CASSEGQPANYGYTF.

This clone was picked up a small number of times. The chain couples TRBV9 to TRBJ1-4; D gene uncertain. Trimming pared 1 base from V and 0 bases from J, leaving 4 bases between. The CDR3 extends over 14 amino acids. The germline V gene has CDR1 SGDLS and CDR2 YYNGEE. DNA of the CDR3: TGTGCCAGCAGCGTAACTGCAACTAATGAAAAACTGTTTTTT. This sequence encodes CASSVTATNEKLFF.

The chain carries TRBV7-8 and TRBJ2-2; 7 bases line up with TRBD2. The CDR3 is 17 amino acids. The V gene's germline CDR1 is SGHVS and CDR2 FQNEAQ. The V gene end was trimmed by 5 bases and the J gene end by 4 bases; junction bases not matched to a gene: 13. Here the CDR3 reads CASSPVGEGPTTGELFF. The CDR3 DNA reads as TGTGCCAGCAGCCCCGTAGGGGAGGGACCTACCACCGGGGAGCTGTTTTTT.

The J gene is TRBJ2-1, the V gene TRBV20-1; D is possibly TRBD1 (5 bases). The V and J ends lost 6 bases and 13 bases respectively, with 13 bases between them. Germline-derived CDR1 and CDR2 are DFQATT and SNEGSKA (reference sequence). The CDR3 runs 10 residues. Here the CDR3 reads CSAMDNRQFF. The CDR3 bases are TGCAGTGCCATGGACAACCGACAGTTCTTC.

This clone came up once. The V and J genes are TRBV10-3 and TRBJ2-7, with 10 bases fitting TRBD2. Per the germline V gene, CDR1 is ENHRY and CDR2 is SYGVKD. This CDR3 has 15 amino acids. Trimming at V came to 4 bases and at J to 5 bases, leaving 8 bases not matched to a gene. The CDR3 here is CAISARSGGEHEQYF. In DNA, the CDR3 is TGTGCCATCAGTGCCAGGAGCGGGGGGGAGCACGAGCAGTACTTC.

This chain links TRBV11-2 with TRBJ2-1; D is uncertain. Deletions cut 4 bases from V and 3 bases from J, with 10 bases between. The CDR3 has 14 amino acids. Germline CDR1 SGHAT, CDR2 FQNNGV. CDR3 in amino acids: CASSSSYYYNEQFF. CDR3 nucleotides: TGTGCCAGCAGCTCCTCTTACTACTACAATGAGCAGTTCTTC. Complete variable domain (other parts from reference TRBV11-2 and TRBJ2-1): EAGVAQSPRYKIIEKRQSVAFWCNPISGHATLYWYQQILGQGPKLLIQFQNNGVVDDSQLPKDRFSAERLKGVDSTLKIQPAKLEDSAVYLCASSSSYYYNEQFFGPGTRLTVL.

This rearrangement joins TRBV18 to TRBJ1-1, with D perhaps matching TRBD1 (5 bases). CDR1 is KGHSH, CDR2 LQKENI, per germline. The V and J ends lost 3 bases and 5 bases respectively, with 13 bases between them. This CDR3 comprises 14 residues. The CDR3 bases are TGTGCCAGCTCACCCCCCGGGGGGAGGACTGAAGCTTTCTTT. It codes for CASSPPGGRTEAFF.

This sequence joins TRBV9 and TRBJ2-3, with a tentative D call TRBD2 (6 bases). This CDR3 is 16 amino acids long. Germline-derived CDR1 and CDR2 are SGDLS and YYNGEE. The V and J ends lost 4 bases and 2 bases respectively, with 17 bases between them. This chain's CDR3 is CASSWGEGILTDTQYF. Here the CDR3 DNA reads TGTGCCAGCAGCTGGGGGGAAGGGATCCTCACAGATACGCAGTATTTT.

This clone was counted only a few times. This chain links TRBV6-5 with TRBJ1-2, with a possible D match to TRBD1 (5 bases). In germline, CDR1 is MNHEY, CDR2 SVGAGI. The CDR3 covers 14 residues. V was trimmed by 5 bases and J by 4 bases, leaving 14 bases between them. CDR3 sequence: CASSPTDRIYGYTF. For the CDR3, the DNA is TGTGCCAGCAGTCCTACTGACAGAATCTATGGCTACACCTTC.

The J gene is TRBJ2-1, the V gene TRBV30; the match to TRBD2 covers 11 bases. The germline V gene has CDR1 GTSNPN and CDR2 SVGIG (reference sequence). CDR3 length equals 20 residues. V dropped 1 base and J dropped 0; count of bases not matched to a gene: 14. The CDR3 is CAWSETPFTSGGASYNEQFF. The CDR3 DNA follows: TGTGCCTGGAGTGAGACCCCCTTCACTAGCGGGGGTGCCTCCTACAATGAGCAGTTCTTC.

Comment on this clone: The sample contains more than one DNA sequence encoding this CDR3. The rearrangement joins TRBV5-1 to TRBJ2-7; 11 bases match TRBD2. There are 14 residues in the CDR3. Germline CDR1 is SGHRS and CDR2 is YFSETQ. V lost 1 base to trimming and J lost 3 bases; unmatched junction nucleotides: 0. CDR3 nucleotides: TGCGCCAGCAGCTTGACTAGCGGGAGCTACGAGCAGTACTTC. It specifies CASSLTSGSYEQYF.

The V gene is TRBV18, the J gene TRBJ2-2; D is unresolved. V shed 3 bases and J shed 0 bases, with 11 bases lying between them. The V gene's germline CDR1 is KGHSH and CDR2 LQKENI. The CDR3 has 16 amino acids. In DNA, the CDR3 is TGTGCCAGCTCACCGCTCTTGCCTACGAACACCGGGGAGCTGTTTTTT. Protein sequence: CASSPLLPTNTGELFF.

This chain links TRBV2 with TRBJ2-7; D possibly corresponds to TRBD2 (6 bases). Per germline, CDR1 SNHLY and CDR2 FYNNEI. The length of the CDR3 is 13 residues. V lost 8 bases, J lost 0 bases, and 11 bases lay in between. The CDR3 DNA reads as TGTGCCAGCCGTCGGGGGAGCTCCTACGAGCAGTACTTC. It translates to CASRRGSSYEQYF.